The 19 T cell receptor beta chains given below trace back to one sample, sequenced in a study of blood T cell repertoires in COVID-19. Repertoires were generated with immunoSEQ multiplex PCR, while TCRdb's copy carries only in-frame clones and drops some. The repertoire holds about 160,000 clones, with more than 70% as singletons. The sequenced sample consisted of peripheral blood. Source of these receptors: a man aged 45 to 65 with active or convalescent COVID-19.

The chain links TRBV5-1 to TRBJ2-7; 10 nucleotides line up with TRBD2. V lost 4 bases to trimming and J lost 2 bases; unmatched junction nucleotides: 9. Germline V gives CDR1 SGHRS, CDR2 YFSETQ. This CDR3 has 16 residues. CDR3 DNA: TGCGCCAGCAGCAGGCGTTCTAGCGGGAGTACCTACGAGCAGTACTTC. Translation gives CASSRRSSGSTYEQYF.

The chain is built from TRBV5-1 and TRBJ2-3; maybe TRBD2 (6 bases). Germline CDR1 SGHRS, CDR2 YFSETQ. V dropped 4 bases and J dropped 0 bases, with 6 bases sitting between them. CDR3 length: 13 amino acids. CDR3 coding DNA: TGCGCCAGCAGCGGGACTAGCACAGATACGCAGTATTTT. It yields the protein CASSGTSTDTQYF.

The chain recombines TRBV5-5 with TRBJ2-1, with 7 bases matching TRBD2. This CDR3 contains 12 residues. V shed 4 bases and J 9 bases; nucleotides not matched to a gene: 4. Germline V gene sequence: CDR1 SGHKS, CDR2 YYEKEE (reference sequence). CDR3 region: CASSPREGEQFF. The DNA for the CDR3 is TGTGCCAGCAGCCCAAGGGAGGGTGAGCAGTTCTTC.

This chain uses TRBV6-5 with TRBJ1-5, with D perhaps TRBD1 (6 bases). This CDR3 spans 15 amino acids. Germline V gene sequence: CDR1 MNHEY, CDR2 SVGAGI. V lost 5 bases to trimming and J lost 5 bases, with 16 bases between them. The CDR3 sequence is CASSLDRSNHQPQHF. The DNA of the CDR3 is TGTGCCAGCAGTCTTGACAGGTCTAACCATCAGCCCCAGCATTTT.

This clone was counted between two and nine times. The genes are TRBV4-3 and TRBJ1-2; the D gene is possibly TRBD1 (5 bases). V lost 1 base to trimming and J lost 6 bases, with 9 bases between them. The CDR3 extends over 13 amino acids. Germline CDR1 LGHNA, CDR2 YSLEER. This CDR3 is CASSQAAGNGYTF. CDR3 DNA sequence: TGCGCCAGCAGCCAAGCCGCAGGGAATGGCTACACCTTC.

Worth noting for this clone: The junction shows a germline mismatch at one end, possibly a read error. The chain carries TRBV7-7 and TRBJ2-3; 11 bases match TRBD2. Germline CDR1 SSHAT, CDR2 FNYEAQ (reference sequence). This CDR3 spans 14 amino acids. The CDR3 protein is CASSRGLAADTQYF. CDR3 nucleotides: TGTGCTAGCAGCCGGGGACTAGCGGCAGATACGCAGTATTTT.

The J gene is TRBJ2-3, the V gene TRBV9; maybe TRBD2 (5 bases). V was shortened by 3 bases and J by 2 bases, with 13 bases between the two germline ends. Germline V gene sequence: CDR1 SGDLS, CDR2 YYNGEE. The CDR3 is made up of 15 amino acids. The CDR3 spells CASSGNGLATDTQYF. Here the CDR3 DNA reads TGTGCCAGCAGCGGAAACGGACTCGCCACAGATACGCAGTATTTT.

This clone was observed a single time. The chain recombines TRBV2 with TRBJ1-1, with a weak D call TRBD1 (6 bases). The CDR3 is 16 amino acids. Germline lookup yields CDR1 SNHLY and CDR2 FYNNEI. The germline V and J ends were trimmed by 5 bases and 1 base, with 17 bases remaining between them. CDR3 amino acids: CASSPPRQVQNTEAFF. In DNA, the CDR3 is TGTGCCAGCAGTCCCCCTCGACAGGTACAGAACACTGAAGCTTTCTTT.

The V and J genes are TRBV6-1 and TRBJ2-1; maybe TRBD2 (6 bases). Trimming shortened V by 3 bases and J by 0 bases, and 12 bases separated the two germline ends. The CDR3 extends over 16 amino acids. Germline V gene lookup returns CDR1 MNHNS and CDR2 SASEGT. Here the CDR3 DNA reads TGTGCCAGCAGTGAGTTTGCGGGACCCTCCTACAATGAGCAGTTCTTC. Amino acid sequence: CASSEFAGPSYNEQFF.

This clone has only a few counts. The chain recombines TRBV4-3 with TRBJ1-1; D gene unclear. The CDR3 loop spans 15 amino acids. Per germline, CDR1 LGHNA and CDR2 YSLEER. Deletions cut 3 bases from V and 0 bases from J, with 11 bases between. The CDR3 region is CASSHEITVNTEAFF. CDR3 DNA sequence: TGCGCCAGCAGCCACGAAATAACAGTGAACACTGAAGCTTTCTTT.

The rearrangement uses TRBV5-6 and TRBJ2-7; weak D call: TRBD2 (5 bases). V was shortened by 5 bases and J by 2 bases, with 11 bases between the two germline ends. The CDR3 spans 13 residues. Per the germline V gene, CDR1 is SGHDT and CDR2 is YYEEEE. The CDR3 sequence: CASREAGAYEQYF. CDR3 DNA sequence: TGTGCCAGCAGGGAGGCAGGCGCCTACGAGCAGTACTTC. Drawing the rest from reference TRBV5-6 and TRBJ2-7, the complete variable domain is DAGVTQSPTHLIKTRGQQVTLRCSPKSGHDTVSWYQQALGQGPQFIFQYYEEEERQRGNFPDRFSGHQFPNYSSELNVNALLLGDSALYLCASREAGAYEQYFGPGTRLTVT.

A note on this clone: One junction end disagrees with the germline gene, perhaps due to a read error. J is TRBJ1-4 and V is TRBV10-2; the D gene is possibly TRBD1 (6 bases). From germline, CDR1 is WSHSY and CDR2 SAAADI. This CDR3 contains 17 residues. Here the CDR3 reads CASSDVGAGSSPEELFF. The DNA for the CDR3 is TGCGCCAGCAGTGACGTGGGGGCAGGCTCTTCCCCTGAAGAACTGTTTTTT.

The V and J genes are TRBV6-5 and TRBJ2-1, with D possibly matching TRBD2 (6 bases). V shed 0 bases and J shed 5 bases, with 8 bases lying between them. The CDR3 sequence is 14 residues long. Germline CDR1 MNHEY, CDR2 SVGAGI. DNA of the CDR3: TGTGCCAGCAGTTACTCGGGACTCCACAATGAGCAGTTCTTC. Protein sequence: CASSYSGLHNEQFF.

V gene TRBV12-3 or TRBV12-4 combines with J gene TRBJ2-3, with no clear D. CDR3 length equals 12 residues. V shed 6 bases and J shed 1 base, with 5 bases lying between them. The chain's CDR3 is CASSYGTDTQYF. The CDR3 DNA reads TGTGCCAGCAGCTACGGCACAGATACGCAGTATTTT.

The chain has TRBV2 and TRBJ1-6; D is uncertain. Germline V gene data show CDR1 as SNHLY and CDR2 as FYNNEI. The CDR3 runs 13 residues. V lost 8 bases, J lost 7 bases, and 12 bases lay in between. The CDR3 loop reads CASGPGGNSPLHF. The CDR3 region has the DNA TGTGCCAGCGGGCCCGGTGGGAATTCACCCCTCCACTTT.

The genes are TRBV30 and TRBJ1-6; D is possibly TRBD1 (6 bases). Germline V gene data show CDR1 as GTSNPN and CDR2 as SVGIG (reference sequence). The CDR3 extends over 13 amino acids. V was shortened by 2 bases and J by 10 bases, with 12 bases between the two germline ends. The CDR3 region is CAWSSLQGSPLHF. CDR3 DNA: TGTGCCTGGAGTTCACTCCAGGGGTCACCCCTCCACTTT.

The rearrangement uses TRBV10-3 and TRBJ1-1; no clear D. The CDR3 extends over 13 amino acids. Trimming removed 2 bases from V and 1 base from J, with 5 bases in between. Germline V CDR1 and CDR2: ENHRY, SYGVKD. CDR3 sequence reads: CAISELGNTEAFF. The CDR3 region has the DNA TGTGCCATCAGTGAGCTAGGGAACACTGAAGCTTTCTTT.

J is TRBJ2-3 and V is TRBV5-4, with 14 bases matching TRBD2. CDR3 size: 16 residues. Germline CDR1 is SGHNT and CDR2 is YYREEE (reference sequence). V was pared by 4 bases and J by 3 bases, with 4 bases of the junction left unmatched. In DNA, the CDR3 is TGTGCCAGCAGCCGAGGGACTAGCGGGGGAACAGATACGCAGTATTTT. Protein product: CASSRGTSGGTDTQYF.

V is TRBV6-5 and J is TRBJ2-7, with TRBD2 matching 10 bases. There are 12 residues in the CDR3. V was clipped by 8 bases and J by 3 bases; unmatched bases: 1. Germline-derived CDR1 and CDR2 are MNHEY and SVGAGI. The DNA for the CDR3 is TGTGCCAGCCGGACTAGCGGCTACGAGCAGTACTTC. Its translation: CASRTSGYEQYF.